These 23 T cell receptor beta chains share one sample of origin, sequenced in a study of shared clonotypes between healthy human individuals. Terminally differentiated effector memory CD45RA+ cells were left out of the naive CD8 fraction, which was CD45RO-negative and positively selected for CCR7. Method: immunoSEQ multiplex PCR; TCRdb's copy keeps in-frame clones and lacks some. The sample has some 2 million clones; approximately 95% are singletons. The sample comprised naive CD8+ T cells sorted from blood. The receptors were sampled from a man between 18 and 35 years old in good health.

The CDR3 loop is CASNPSDSYGYTF. CDR3 nucleotides: TGTGCCAGCAATCCCTCGGACAGTTATGGCTACACCTTC. The genes are TRBV2 and TRBJ1-2, with a tentative D call TRBD1 (6 bases). From germline, CDR1 is SNHLY and CDR2 FYNNEI. V gave up 7 bases and J gave up 5 bases, with 14 bases separating them. The CDR3 is 13 residues long.

The V call is TRBV4-1, the J call TRBJ2-3, with TRBD2 matching 7 bases. This CDR3 is 15 amino acids long. The ends lost 2 bases at V and 0 bases at J; junction bases unmatched: 2. Looked up from germline, CDR1 is MGHRA and CDR2 is YSYEKL. CDR3: CASSQISGSTDTQYF. The CDR3 nucleotides are TGCGCCAGCAGCCAAATTAGCGGGAGCACAGATACGCAGTATTTT.

The gene calls are TRBV6-6 and TRBJ1-4; D is possibly TRBD1 (6 bases). The CDR3 consists of 14 residues. The germline gives CDR1 MNHNY, CDR2 SVGAGI (reference sequence). The ends were cut back, 7 bases at V and 8 bases at J, with 17 bases in the middle. The CDR3 loop reads CASTWGGLEEKLFF. The DNA for the CDR3 is TGTGCCAGCACTTGGGGGGGGCTGGAGGAAAAACTGTTTTTT.

The chain employs TRBV7-9 and TRBJ2-1, with TRBD1 matching over 7 bases. The CDR3 length is 16 residues. In germline, CDR1 is SEHNR, CDR2 FQNEAQ (reference sequence). Trimming cost V 4 bases and J 7 bases; bases outside gene matches: 13. The CDR3 nucleotides read TGTGCCAGCAGCTCCGGGGACAGTTATACCAGAAATGAGCAGTTCTTC. Protein sequence: CASSSGDSYTRNEQFF. Full variable domain (outside the CDR3, taken from reference TRBV7-9 and TRBJ2-1): DTGVSQNPRHKITKRGQNVTFRCDPISEHNRLYWYRQTLGQGPEFLTYFQNEAQLEKSRLLSDRFSAERPKGSFSTLEIQRTEQGDSAMYLCASSSGDSYTRNEQFFGPGTRLTVL.

The V gene is TRBV19, the J gene TRBJ2-7; 8 nucleotides agree with TRBD1. Trimming at V came to 6 bases and at J to 5 bases, leaving 9 bases not matched to a gene. Germline V lookup: CDR1 LNHDA, CDR2 SQIVND (reference sequence). CDR3 length: 14 residues. The CDR3: CASSTGTGGHEQYF. In DNA, the CDR3 is TGTGCCAGTAGCACCGGGACAGGAGGCCACGAGCAGTACTTC.

As for this clone: A much larger clone is a single base away; this may be a read error. Other DNA sequences within the sample encode an identical CDR3. This chain uses TRBV2 with TRBJ2-7; D unresolved. The CDR3 is 10 amino acids. V gave up 6 bases and J gave up 3 bases, with 3 bases separating them. Germline lookup yields CDR1 SNHLY and CDR2 FYNNEI. The chain's CDR3 is CASRDYEQYF. CDR3 nucleotide sequence: TGTGCCAGCAGGGACTACGAGCAGTACTTC.

The genes are TRBV7-9 and TRBJ2-3; 14 bases are a match to TRBD2. V trimming: 4 bases; J trimming: 5 bases; junction bases outside the gene matches: 5. This CDR3 has 16 amino acids. Germline CDR1 reads SEHNR; CDR2 reads FQNEAQ (reference sequence). CDR3 coding DNA: TGTGCCAGCAGCTCGACTAGCGGGGGGGCTGGAGATACGCAGTATTTT. This gives the protein CASSSTSGGAGDTQYF.

V usage is TRBV4-1 and J usage is TRBJ1-1; D is unclear. From germline, CDR1 is MGHRA and CDR2 YSYEKL. Trimming took off 3 bases at V and 3 bases at J, with 5 bases between the two ends. The CDR3 is 12 amino acids. The CDR3 region has the DNA TGCGCCAGCAGCCAGCTGTACACTGAAGCTTTCTTT. This gives the protein CASSQLYTEAFF.

This chain connects TRBV9 to TRBJ1-1; D is ambiguous. The CDR3 consists of 14 residues. V was cut by 6 bases and J by 1 base, with 13 bases left in between. Germline V gene sequence: CDR1 SGDLS, CDR2 YYNGEE. The CDR3 bases are TGTGCCAGCAACAGCCCCGGGGAGAACACTGAAGCTTTCTTT. The encoded protein is CASNSPGENTEAFF.

The V gene is TRBV7-9, the J gene TRBJ2-3; 9 bases align to TRBD1. The CDR3 runs to 15 residues. CDR1 SEHNR and CDR2 FQNEAQ come from the germline V gene (reference sequence). V shed 11 bases, J shed 6 bases, and the junction held 15 bases outside the gene matches. CDR3 residues: CAATGTGKDPDTQYF. CDR3 DNA: TGTGCCGCGACCGGGACAGGGAAAGATCCGGATACGCAGTATTTT.

The chain recombines TRBV7-6 with TRBJ2-7; the D is unclear. Looked up from germline, CDR1 is SGHVS and CDR2 is FNYEAQ. This CDR3 is built from 14 residues. Deletions cut 1 base from V and 2 bases from J, with 9 bases between. The CDR3 spells CASSLGPEPYEQYF. CDR3 sequence (DNA): TGTGCCAGCAGCTTAGGTCCGGAGCCCTACGAGCAGTACTTC.

The chain is built from TRBV18 and TRBJ1-1; 7 nucleotides line up with TRBD1. This CDR3 is 15 amino acids long. Looked up from germline, CDR1 is KGHSH and CDR2 is LQKENI. V was clipped by 5 bases and J by 3 bases; unmatched bases: 9. In nucleotides, the CDR3 is TGTGCCAGCTCAAACAGACAGGGTTGGGACACTGAAGCTTTCTTT. Amino acids: CASSNRQGWDTEAFF.

The chain recombines TRBV30 with TRBJ1-1; perhaps TRBD1 as D (6 bases). CDR1 is GTSNPN and CDR2 is SVGIG in the germline V gene (reference sequence). CDR3 length: 13 amino acids. Trimming removed 6 bases from V and 4 bases from J, with 15 bases in between. Written as DNA, the CDR3 is TGTGCCTGCTTCTGGGGGCGCGTCACTGAAGCTTTCTTT. Translating gives CACFWGRVTEAFF.

This rearrangement joins TRBV27 to TRBJ1-2; possibly TRBD1 for D (6 bases). The CDR3 extends over 13 amino acids. Looked up from germline, CDR1 is MNHEY and CDR2 is SMNVEV (reference sequence). Trimming removed 6 bases from V and 10 bases from J, with 18 bases in between. The CDR3 nucleotides are TGTGCCAGCAGCCCCGGACAGCCCCGATTCTACACCTTC. Protein product: CASSPGQPRFYTF.

The gene calls are TRBV5-1 and TRBJ2-3; 13 nucleotides agree with TRBD2. CDR3 size: 17 residues. The V gene's germline CDR1 is SGHRS and CDR2 YFSETQ. Germline trimming cut 2 bases from V and 3 bases from J; bases unmatched to any gene: 6. The CDR3 DNA is TGCGCCAGCAGCTTAGCTGGACTAGCGGGAGAAACAGATACGCAGTATTTT. It translates to CASSLAGLAGETDTQYF.

The V gene is TRBV11-2, the J gene TRBJ2-7, with a tentative D call TRBD1 (6 bases). The CDR3 sequence is 14 residues long. CDR1 and CDR2 (germline): SGHAT, FQNNGV. V was trimmed by 0 bases and J by 3 bases, leaving 9 bases between them. CDR3 in DNA: TGTGCCAGCAGCTTAGAGCCACAGGGCTACGAGCAGTACTTC. Translating gives CASSLEPQGYEQYF.

This chain's CDR3 is CASSPQWDANTGELFF. The CDR3 DNA follows: TGTGCCAGCAGCCCCCAGTGGGACGCGAACACCGGGGAGCTGTTTTTT. V and J are TRBV7-6 and TRBJ2-2; D is tentatively TRBD1 or TRBD2 (5 bases each). Deletions cut 5 bases from V and 0 bases from J, with 13 bases between. The germline V gene encodes CDR1 SGHVS and CDR2 FNYEAQ. This CDR3 has 16 residues.

Notes on this clone: The sample holds other DNA sequences that translate to the same CDR3. The chain combines TRBV19 with TRBJ2-7; 8 bases are shared with TRBD2. The germline V gene encodes CDR1 LNHDA and CDR2 SQIVND (reference sequence). Losses at the gene ends were 3 bases for V and 0 bases for J; bases not matched to a gene: 4. CDR3 size: 15 residues. CDR3 bases: TGTGCCAGTAGTATCGGCGGGGGGCTCTCCTACGAGCAGTACTTC. It yields the protein CASSIGGGLSYEQYF.

The gene calls are TRBV6-6 and TRBJ2-5; 11 bases match TRBD1. The CDR3 has 16 residues. Germline CDR1 MNHNY, CDR2 SVGAGI (reference sequence). V shed 6 bases and J 1 base; nucleotides not matched to a gene: 7. CDR3 in DNA: TGTGCCAGCAGCGCTCCGGACAGGGGGCCCCAAGAGACCCAGTACTTC. Translated: CASSAPDRGPQETQYF.

V is TRBV6-1 and J is TRBJ2-5; D ambiguous. Germline V gene lookup returns CDR1 MNHNS and CDR2 SASEGT. There are 14 residues in the CDR3. V lost 1 base to trimming and J lost 7 bases, with 13 bases between them. CDR3 residues: CASSEDHPFGTQYF. The CDR3 nucleotides read TGTGCCAGCAGTGAAGATCACCCTTTTGGGACCCAGTACTTC.

The V gene is TRBV25-1, the J gene TRBJ2-5, with 14 bases fitting TRBD2. The CDR3 loop spans 17 amino acids. Looked up from germline, CDR1 is MGHDK and CDR2 is SYGVNS. V dropped 4 bases and J dropped 4; count of bases not matched to a gene: 8. CDR3 bases: TGTGCCAGCAGTGCTGGACTAGCGGGGGGTGGTGCAGAGACCCAGTACTTC. The encoded protein is CASSAGLAGGGAETQYF.

The chain carries TRBV7-9 and TRBJ2-4; TRBD1 matches at 7 bases. Trimming removed 3 bases from V and 7 bases from J; junction bases left unmatched: 12. CDR1 and CDR2 (germline): SEHNR, FQNEAQ (reference sequence). This CDR3 contains 16 residues. CDR3 in amino acids: CASSFPPDRSENIQYF. The CDR3 nucleotides are TGTGCCAGCAGCTTCCCCCCGGACAGGTCGGAGAACATTCAGTACTTC.

The chain has TRBV27 and TRBJ2-3; 7 nucleotides agree with TRBD2. Germline V gives CDR1 MNHEY, CDR2 SMNVEV (reference sequence). The CDR3 runs 15 residues. Losses at the gene ends were 6 bases for V and 0 bases for J; bases not matched to a gene: 6. CDR3 residues: CASRKGLDSTDTQYF. The CDR3 DNA is TGTGCCAGCAGGAAAGGACTAGATAGCACAGATACGCAGTATTTT.